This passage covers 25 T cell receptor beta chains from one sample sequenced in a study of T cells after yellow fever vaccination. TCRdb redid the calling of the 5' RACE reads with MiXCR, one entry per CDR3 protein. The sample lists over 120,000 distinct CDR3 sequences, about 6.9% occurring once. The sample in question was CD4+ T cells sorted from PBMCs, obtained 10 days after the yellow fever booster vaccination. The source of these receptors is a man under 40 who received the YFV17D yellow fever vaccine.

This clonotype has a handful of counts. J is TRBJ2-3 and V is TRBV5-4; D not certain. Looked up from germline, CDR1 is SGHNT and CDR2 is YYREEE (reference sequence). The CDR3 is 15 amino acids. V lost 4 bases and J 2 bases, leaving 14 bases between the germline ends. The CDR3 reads CASSRTEETTDTQYF. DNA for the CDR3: TGTGCCAGCAGCAGAACAGAGGAGACCACAGATACGCAGTATTTT.

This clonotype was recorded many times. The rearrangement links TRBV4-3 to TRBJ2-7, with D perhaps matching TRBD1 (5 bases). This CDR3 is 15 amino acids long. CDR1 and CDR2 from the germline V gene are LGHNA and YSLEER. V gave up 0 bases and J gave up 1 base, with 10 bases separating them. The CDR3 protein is CASSQDRRVSYEQYF. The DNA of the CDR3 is TGCGCCAGCAGCCAAGATCGCAGGGTGTCCTACGAGCAGTACTTC.

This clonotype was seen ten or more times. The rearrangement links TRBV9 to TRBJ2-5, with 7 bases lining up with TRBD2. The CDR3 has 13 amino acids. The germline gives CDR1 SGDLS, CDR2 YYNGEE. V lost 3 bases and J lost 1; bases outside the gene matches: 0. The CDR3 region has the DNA TGTGCCAGCAGCGCGGGGGGCCAAGAGACCCAGTACTTC. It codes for CASSAGGQETQYF.

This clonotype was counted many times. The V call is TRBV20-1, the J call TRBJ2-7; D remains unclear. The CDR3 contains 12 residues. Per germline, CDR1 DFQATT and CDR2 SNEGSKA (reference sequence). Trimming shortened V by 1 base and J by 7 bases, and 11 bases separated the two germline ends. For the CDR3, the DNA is TGCAGTGCTAGAGTTAGGATGAGGGAGCAGTACTTC. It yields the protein CSARVRMREQYF.

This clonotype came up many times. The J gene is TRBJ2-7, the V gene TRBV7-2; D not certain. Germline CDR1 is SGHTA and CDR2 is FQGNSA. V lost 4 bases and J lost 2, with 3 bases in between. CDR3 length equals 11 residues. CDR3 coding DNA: TGTGCCAGCAGCTACGCCTACGAGCAGTACTTC. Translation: CASSYAYEQYF.

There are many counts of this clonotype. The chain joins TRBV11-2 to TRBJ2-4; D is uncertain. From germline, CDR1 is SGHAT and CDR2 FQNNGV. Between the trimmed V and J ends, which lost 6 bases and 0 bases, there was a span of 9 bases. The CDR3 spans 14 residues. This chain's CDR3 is CASSSRLAKNIQYF. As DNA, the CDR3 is TGTGCCAGCAGTAGCAGACTAGCCAAAAACATTCAGTACTTC. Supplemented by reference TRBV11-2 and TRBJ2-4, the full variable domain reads EAGVAQSPRYKIIEKRQSVAFWCNPISGHATLYWYQQILGQGPKLLIQFQNNGVVDDSQLPKDRFSAERLKGVDSTLKIQPAKLEDSAVYLCASSSRLAKNIQYFGAGTRLSVL.

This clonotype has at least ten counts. CDR3 sequence reads: CASSSGPAGELFF. The DNA for the CDR3 is TGTGCCAGCAGCTCAGGCCCCGCCGGGGAGCTGTTTTTT. This chain links TRBV7-2 with TRBJ2-2; no reliable D call. Per germline, CDR1 SGHTA and CDR2 FQGNSA. CDR3 length: 13 amino acids. V was pared by 4 bases and J by 6 bases, with 9 bases between.

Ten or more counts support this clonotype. The CDR3 sequence is CASSLTSGPMGEQYF. The CDR3 nucleotides read TGTGCCAGCAGTCTCACTAGCGGCCCTATGGGCGAGCAGTACTTC. V gene TRBV12-3 or TRBV12-4 combines with J gene TRBJ2-7; 8 bases fit TRBD2. The CDR3 length is 15 residues. V shed 5 bases and J 6 bases; nucleotides not matched to a gene: 12.

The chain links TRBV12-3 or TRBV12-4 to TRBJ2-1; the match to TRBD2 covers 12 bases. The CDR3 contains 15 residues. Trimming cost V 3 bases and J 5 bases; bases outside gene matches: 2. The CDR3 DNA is TGTGCCAGCAGTTTGACTAGCGGGGGTAACAATGAGCAGTTCTTC. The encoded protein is CASSLTSGGNNEQFF.

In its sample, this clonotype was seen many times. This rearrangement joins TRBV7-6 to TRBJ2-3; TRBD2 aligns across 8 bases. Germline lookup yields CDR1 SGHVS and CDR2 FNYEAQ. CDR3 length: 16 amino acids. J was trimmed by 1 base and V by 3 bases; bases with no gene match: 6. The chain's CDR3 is CASSFTGTRGTDTQYF. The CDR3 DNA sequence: TGTGCCAGCAGCTTTACCGGGACTAGGGGCACAGATACGCAGTATTTT.

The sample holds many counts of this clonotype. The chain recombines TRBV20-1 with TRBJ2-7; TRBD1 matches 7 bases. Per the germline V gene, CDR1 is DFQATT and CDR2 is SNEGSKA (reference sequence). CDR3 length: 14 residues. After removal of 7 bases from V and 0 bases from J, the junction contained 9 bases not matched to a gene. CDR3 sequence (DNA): TGCAGTGTTGGGGACAGTTTGAGCTCCTACGAGCAGTACTTC. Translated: CSVGDSLSSYEQYF.

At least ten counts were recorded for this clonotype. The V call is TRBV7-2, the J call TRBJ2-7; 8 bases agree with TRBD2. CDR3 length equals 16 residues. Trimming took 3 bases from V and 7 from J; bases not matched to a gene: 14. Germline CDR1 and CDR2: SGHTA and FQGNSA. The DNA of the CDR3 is TGTGCCAGCAGCTTTCGGGGTACTAGCGGAGGCTCTGAGCAGTACTTC. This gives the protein CASSFRGTSGGSEQYF.

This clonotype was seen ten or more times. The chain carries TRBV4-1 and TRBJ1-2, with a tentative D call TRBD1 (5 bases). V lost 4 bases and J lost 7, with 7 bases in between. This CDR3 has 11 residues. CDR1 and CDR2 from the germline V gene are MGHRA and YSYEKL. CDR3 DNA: TGCGCCAGCAGCCGGGACGGTGGCTACACCTTC. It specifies CASSRDGGYTF.

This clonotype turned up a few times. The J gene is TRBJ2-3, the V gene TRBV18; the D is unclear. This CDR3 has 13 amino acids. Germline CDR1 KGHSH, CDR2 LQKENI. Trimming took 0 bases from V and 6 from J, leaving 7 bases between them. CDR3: CASSPPSRDTQYF. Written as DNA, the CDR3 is TGTGCCAGCTCACCACCGTCTAGGGATACGCAGTATTTT.

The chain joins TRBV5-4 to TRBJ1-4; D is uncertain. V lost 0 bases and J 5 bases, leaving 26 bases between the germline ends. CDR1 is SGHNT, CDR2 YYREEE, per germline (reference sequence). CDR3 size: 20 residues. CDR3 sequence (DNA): TGTGCCAGCAGCTTGGTGGAATCGCGGGTCCCCGGACTACCGAATGAAAAACTGTTTTTT. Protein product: CASSLVESRVPGLPNEKLFF.

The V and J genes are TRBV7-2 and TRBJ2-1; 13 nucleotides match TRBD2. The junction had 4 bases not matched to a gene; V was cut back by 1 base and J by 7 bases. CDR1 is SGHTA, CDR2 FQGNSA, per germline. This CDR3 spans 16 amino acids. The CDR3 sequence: CASSLGTSGSQNEQFF. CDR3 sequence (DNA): TGTGCCAGCAGCTTAGGGACTAGCGGGAGTCAAAATGAGCAGTTCTTC. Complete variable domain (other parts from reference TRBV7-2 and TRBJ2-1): GAGVSQSPSNKVTEKGKDVELRCDPISGHTALYWYRQSLGQGLEFLIYFQGNSAPDKSGLPSDRFSAERTGGSVSTLTIQRTQQEDSAVYLCASSLGTSGSQNEQFFGPGTRLTVL.

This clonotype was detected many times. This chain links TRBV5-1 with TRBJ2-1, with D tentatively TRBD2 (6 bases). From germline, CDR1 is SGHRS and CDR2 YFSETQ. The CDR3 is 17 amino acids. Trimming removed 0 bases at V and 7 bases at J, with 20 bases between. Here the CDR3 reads CASSLVPRLGDQNEQFF. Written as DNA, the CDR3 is TGCGCCAGCAGCTTGGTTCCGAGACTAGGAGACCAGAATGAGCAGTTCTTC. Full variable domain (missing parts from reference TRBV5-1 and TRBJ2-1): KAGVTQTPRYLIKTRGQQVTLSCSPISGHRSVSWYQQTPGQGLQFLFEYFSETQRNKGNFPGRFSGRQFSNSRSEMNVSTLELGDSALYLCASSLVPRLGDQNEQFFGPGTRLTVL.

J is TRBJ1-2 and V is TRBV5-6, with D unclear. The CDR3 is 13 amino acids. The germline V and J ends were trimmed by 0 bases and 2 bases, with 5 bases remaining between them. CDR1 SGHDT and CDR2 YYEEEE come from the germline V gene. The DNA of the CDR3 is TGTGCCAGCAGCTTGGAGAAAAACTATGGCTACACCTTC. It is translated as CASSLEKNYGYTF.

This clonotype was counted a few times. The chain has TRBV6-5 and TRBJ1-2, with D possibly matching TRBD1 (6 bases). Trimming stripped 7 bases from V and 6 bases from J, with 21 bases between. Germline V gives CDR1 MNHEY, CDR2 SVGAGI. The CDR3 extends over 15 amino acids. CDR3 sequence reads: CASIARYTGIDGYTF. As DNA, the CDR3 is TGTGCCAGCATCGCACGTTATACAGGGATAGATGGCTACACCTTC.

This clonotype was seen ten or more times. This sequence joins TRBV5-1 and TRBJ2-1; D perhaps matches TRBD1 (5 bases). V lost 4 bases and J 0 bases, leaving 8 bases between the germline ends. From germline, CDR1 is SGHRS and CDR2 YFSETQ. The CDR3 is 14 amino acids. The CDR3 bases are TGCGCCAGCAGCACTGACAGCTCCTACAATGAGCAGTTCTTC. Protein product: CASSTDSSYNEQFF.

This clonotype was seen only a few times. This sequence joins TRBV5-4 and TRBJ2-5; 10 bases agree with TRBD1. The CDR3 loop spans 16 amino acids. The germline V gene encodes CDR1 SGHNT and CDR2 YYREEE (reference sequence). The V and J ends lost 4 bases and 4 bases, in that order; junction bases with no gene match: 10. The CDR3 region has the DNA TGTGCCAGCAGCCCGAACCAAGGACAGGGGGTAGAGACCCAGTACTTC. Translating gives CASSPNQGQGVETQYF.

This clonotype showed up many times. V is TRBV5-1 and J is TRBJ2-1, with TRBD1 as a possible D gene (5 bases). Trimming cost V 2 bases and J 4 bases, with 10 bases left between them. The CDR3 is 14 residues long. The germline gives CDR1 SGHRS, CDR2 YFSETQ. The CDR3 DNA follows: TGCGCCAGCAGCTTTCCCCAGGGTTACAATGAGCAGTTCTTC. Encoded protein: CASSFPQGYNEQFF.

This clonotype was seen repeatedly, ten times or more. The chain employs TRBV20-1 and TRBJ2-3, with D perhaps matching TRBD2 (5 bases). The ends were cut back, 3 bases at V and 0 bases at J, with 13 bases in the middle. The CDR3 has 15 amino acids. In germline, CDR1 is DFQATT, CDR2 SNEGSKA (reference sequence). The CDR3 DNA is TGCAGTGCTAGGGCGGGTACTACTAGCACAGATACGCAGTATTTT. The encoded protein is CSARAGTTSTDTQYF.

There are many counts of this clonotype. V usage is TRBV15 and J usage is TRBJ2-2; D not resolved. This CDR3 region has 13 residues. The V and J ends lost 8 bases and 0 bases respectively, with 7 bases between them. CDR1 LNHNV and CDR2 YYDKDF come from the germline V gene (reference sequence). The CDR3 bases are TGTGCCACCGCGCGGTCGAACACCGGGGAGCTGTTTTTT. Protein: CATARSNTGELFF.

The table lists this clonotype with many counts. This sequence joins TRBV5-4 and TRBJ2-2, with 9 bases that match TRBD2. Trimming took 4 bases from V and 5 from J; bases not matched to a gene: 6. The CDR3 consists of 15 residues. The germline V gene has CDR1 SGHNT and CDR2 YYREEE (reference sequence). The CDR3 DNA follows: TGTGCCAGCAGCACGGGACTAGCAGAGACCGGGGAGCTGTTTTTT. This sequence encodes CASSTGLAETGELFF. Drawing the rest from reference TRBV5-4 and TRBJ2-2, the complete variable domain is ETGVTQSPTHLIKTRGQQVTLRCSSQSGHNTVSWYQQALGQGPQFIFQYYREEENGRGNFPPRFSGLQFPNYSSELNVNALELDDSALYLCASSTGLAETGELFFGEGSRLTVL.